This T cell receptor (beta chain) was sequenced for a study of blood T cell repertoires in COVID-19. About the research overall: The origin of the acute and convalescent COVID-19 samples was the United States, Italy and Spain.

How the authors handled the data: Reference gene primer amplification gave nucleated cell count estimates. Using immunoSEQ multiplex PCR, the repertoire was profiled, and TCRdb retains in-frame clones only, with some absent. That table furnishes V, J and clone size, whereas the DNA furnished D and trimming. The sample lists tens of thousands of clones; roughly nine tenths were seen once. The CDR3 is made up of 17 amino acids. The V and J ends lost 3 bases and 4 bases, in that order; junction bases with no gene match: 7. Germline V gene sequence: CDR1 SGHTA, CDR2 FQGNSA. Input material: peripheral blood. The TCR sequence derives from a woman in her 50s in a cohort sampled during active COVID-19. This chain links TRBV7-2 with TRBJ2-5; TRBD2 aligns across 14 bases. This chain's CDR3 is CASSFAGLAGVGETQYF. DNA of the CDR3: TGTGCCAGCAGCTTTGCGGGACTAGCGGGAGTTGGAGAGACCCAGTACTTC.